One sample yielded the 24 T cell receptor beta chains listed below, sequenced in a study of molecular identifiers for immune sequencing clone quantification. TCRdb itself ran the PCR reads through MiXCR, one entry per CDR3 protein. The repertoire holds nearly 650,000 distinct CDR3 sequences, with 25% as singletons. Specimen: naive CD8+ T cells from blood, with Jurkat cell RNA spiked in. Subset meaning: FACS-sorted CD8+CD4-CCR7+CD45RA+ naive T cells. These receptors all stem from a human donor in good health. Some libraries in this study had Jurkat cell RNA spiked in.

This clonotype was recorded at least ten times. CDR3 sequence (DNA): TGCAGCGTTAAAGCCCAGGTCGCCACTGAAGCTTTCTTT. This sequence encodes CSVKAQVATEAFF. The genes are TRBV29-1 and TRBJ1-1; D gene unclear. CDR3 size: 13 residues. V lost 5 bases, J lost 4 bases, and 14 bases lay in between. Germline-derived CDR1 and CDR2 are SQVTM and ANQGSEA.

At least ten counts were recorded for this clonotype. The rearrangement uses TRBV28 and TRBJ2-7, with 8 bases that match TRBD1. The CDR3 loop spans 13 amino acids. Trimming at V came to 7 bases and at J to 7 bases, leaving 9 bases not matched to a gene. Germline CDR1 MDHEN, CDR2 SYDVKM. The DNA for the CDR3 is TGTGCCAGCACGGACAGGGCCCCCGAAGAGCAGTACTTC. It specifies CASTDRAPEEQYF.

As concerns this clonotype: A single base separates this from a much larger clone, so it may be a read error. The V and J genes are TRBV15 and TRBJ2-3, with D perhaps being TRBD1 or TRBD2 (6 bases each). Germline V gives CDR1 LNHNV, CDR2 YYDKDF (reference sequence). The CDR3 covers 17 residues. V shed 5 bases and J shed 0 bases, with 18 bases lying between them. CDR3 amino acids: CATSPGGRDLSTDTQYF. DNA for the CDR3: TGTGCCACCAGCCCCGGGGGCAGAGACCTTAGCACAGATACGCAGTATTTT.

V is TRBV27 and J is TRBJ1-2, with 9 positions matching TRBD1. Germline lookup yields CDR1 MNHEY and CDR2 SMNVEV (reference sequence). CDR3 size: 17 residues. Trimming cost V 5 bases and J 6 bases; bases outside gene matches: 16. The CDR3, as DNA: TGTGCCAGCAGTGGTACGGGTTACAGGGGGCCTTACCATGGCTACACCTTC. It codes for CASSGTGYRGPYHGYTF.

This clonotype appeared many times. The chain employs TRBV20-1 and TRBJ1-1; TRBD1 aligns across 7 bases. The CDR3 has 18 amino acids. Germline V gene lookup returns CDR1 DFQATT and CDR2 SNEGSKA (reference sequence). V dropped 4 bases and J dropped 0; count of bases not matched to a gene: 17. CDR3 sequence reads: CSAMPNTGTEGLNTEAFF. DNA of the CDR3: TGCAGTGCTATGCCGAATACCGGGACAGAGGGATTGAACACTGAAGCTTTCTTT.

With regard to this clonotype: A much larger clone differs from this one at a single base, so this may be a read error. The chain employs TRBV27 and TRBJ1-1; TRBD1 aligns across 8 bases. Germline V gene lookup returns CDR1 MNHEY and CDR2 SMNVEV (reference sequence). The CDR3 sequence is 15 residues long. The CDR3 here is CTSSPYGQGHTEAFF. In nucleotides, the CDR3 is TGTACCAGCAGTCCCTACGGACAGGGCCACACTGAAGCTTTCTTT.

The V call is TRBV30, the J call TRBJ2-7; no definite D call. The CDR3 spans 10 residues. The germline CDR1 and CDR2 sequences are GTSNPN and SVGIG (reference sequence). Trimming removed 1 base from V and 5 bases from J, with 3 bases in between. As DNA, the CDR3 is TGTGCCTGGAGTGATCACGAGCAGTACTTC. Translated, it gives CAWSDHEQYF. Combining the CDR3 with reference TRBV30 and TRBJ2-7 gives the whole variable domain SQTIHQWPATLVQPVGSPLSLECTVEGTSNPNLYWYRQAAGRGLQLLFYSVGIGQISSEVPQNLSASRPQDRQFILSSKKLLLSDSGFYLCAWSDHEQYFGPGTRLTVT.

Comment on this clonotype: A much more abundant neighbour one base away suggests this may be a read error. DNA of the CDR3: TGTGCCTGGAGCCCTTCTGGGGGCGAGCAGTACTTC. Amino acids: CAWSPSGGEQYF. The V and J genes are TRBV30 and TRBJ2-7; the D call may be TRBD1 or TRBD2 (5 bases each). Deletions cut 3 bases from V and 6 bases from J, with 12 bases between. This CDR3 is 12 amino acids long. Germline CDR1 is GTSNPN and CDR2 is SVGIG (reference sequence).

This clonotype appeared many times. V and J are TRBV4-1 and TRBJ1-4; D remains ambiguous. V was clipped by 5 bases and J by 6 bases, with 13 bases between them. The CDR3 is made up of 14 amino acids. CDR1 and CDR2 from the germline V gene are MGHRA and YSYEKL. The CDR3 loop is CASSSGPQDEKLFF. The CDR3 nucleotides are TGCGCCAGCAGCTCCGGGCCCCAGGATGAAAAACTGTTTTTT.

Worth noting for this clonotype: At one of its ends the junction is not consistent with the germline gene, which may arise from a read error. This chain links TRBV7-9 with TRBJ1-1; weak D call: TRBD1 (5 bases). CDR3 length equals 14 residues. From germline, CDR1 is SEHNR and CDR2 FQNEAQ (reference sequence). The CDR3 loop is CASSFEGVMSGAFF. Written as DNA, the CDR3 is TGCGCCAGCAGCTTTGAAGGGGTTATGTCTGGAGCTTTCTTT. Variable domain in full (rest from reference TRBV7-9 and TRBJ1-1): DTGVSQNPRHKITKRGQNVTFRCDPISEHNRLYWYRQTLGQGPEFLTYFQNEAQLEKSRLLSDRFSAERPKGSFSTLEIQRTEQGDSAMYLCASSFEGVMSGAFFGQGTRLTVV.

CDR3 in DNA: TGTGCCAGCAGTGATCAGGAGAATGAGCAGTTCTTC. Encoded protein: CASSDQENEQFF. This rearrangement joins TRBV6-1 to TRBJ2-1; D is unresolved. The CDR3 extends over 12 amino acids. Germline values: CDR1 MNHNS, CDR2 SASEGT. Trimming left V 3 bases short and J 7 bases short, with 7 bases between.

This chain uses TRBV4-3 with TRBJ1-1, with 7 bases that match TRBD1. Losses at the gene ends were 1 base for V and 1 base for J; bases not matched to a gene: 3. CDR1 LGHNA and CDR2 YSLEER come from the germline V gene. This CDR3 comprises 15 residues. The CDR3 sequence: CASSQGGTANTEAFF. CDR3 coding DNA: TGCGCCAGCAGCCAAGGTGGGACAGCGAACACTGAAGCTTTCTTT.

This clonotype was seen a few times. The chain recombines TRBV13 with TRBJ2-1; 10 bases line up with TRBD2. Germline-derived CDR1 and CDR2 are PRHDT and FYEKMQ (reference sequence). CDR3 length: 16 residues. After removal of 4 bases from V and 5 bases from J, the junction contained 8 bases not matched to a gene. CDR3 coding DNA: TGTGCCAGCAGCTCACGGCTAGCGGGAGCCGACAATGAGCAGTTCTTC. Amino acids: CASSSRLAGADNEQFF. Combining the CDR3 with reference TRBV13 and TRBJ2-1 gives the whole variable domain AAGVIQSPRHLIKEKRETATLKCYPIPRHDTVYWYQQGPGQDPQFLISFYEKMQSDKGSIPDRFSAQQFSDYHSELNMSSLELGDSALYFCASSSRLAGADNEQFFGPGTRLTVL.

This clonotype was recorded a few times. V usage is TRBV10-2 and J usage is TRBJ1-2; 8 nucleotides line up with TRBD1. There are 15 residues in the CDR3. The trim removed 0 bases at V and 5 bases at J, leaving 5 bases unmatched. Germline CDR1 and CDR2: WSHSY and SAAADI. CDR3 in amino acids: CASSESPDRGYGYTF. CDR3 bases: TGCGCCAGCAGTGAGTCCCCCGACAGGGGATATGGCTACACCTTC.

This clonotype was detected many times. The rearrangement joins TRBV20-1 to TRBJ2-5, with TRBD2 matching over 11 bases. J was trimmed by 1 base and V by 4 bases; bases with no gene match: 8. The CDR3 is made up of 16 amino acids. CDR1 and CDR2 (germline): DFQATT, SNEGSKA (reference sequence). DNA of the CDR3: TGCAGTGCTACTAAAGGGACTAGCGGAAGCCAAGAGACCCAGTACTTC. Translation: CSATKGTSGSQETQYF.

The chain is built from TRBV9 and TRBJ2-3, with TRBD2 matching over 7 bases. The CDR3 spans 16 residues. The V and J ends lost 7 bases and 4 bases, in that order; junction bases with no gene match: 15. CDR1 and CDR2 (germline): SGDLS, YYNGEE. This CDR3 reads CASSPATGGPADTQYF. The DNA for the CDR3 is TGTGCCAGCTCCCCGGCGACGGGAGGCCCGGCAGATACGCAGTATTTT.

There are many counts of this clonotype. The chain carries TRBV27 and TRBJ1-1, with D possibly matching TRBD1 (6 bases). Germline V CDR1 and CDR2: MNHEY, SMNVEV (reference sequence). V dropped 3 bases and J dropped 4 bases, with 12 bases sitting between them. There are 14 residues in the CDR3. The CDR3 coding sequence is TGTGCCAGCAGTTTGGCACAGGGAATCACTGAAGCTTTCTTT. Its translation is CASSLAQGITEAFF.

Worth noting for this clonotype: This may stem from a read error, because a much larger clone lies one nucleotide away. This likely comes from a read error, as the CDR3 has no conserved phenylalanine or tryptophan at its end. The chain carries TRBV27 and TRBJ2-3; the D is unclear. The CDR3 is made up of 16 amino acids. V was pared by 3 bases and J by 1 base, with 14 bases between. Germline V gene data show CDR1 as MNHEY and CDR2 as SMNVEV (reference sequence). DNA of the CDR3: TGTGCCAGCAGTTTCTCTTGGCAGGCGGGCACAGATACGCAGTATCTT. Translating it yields CASSFSWQAGTDTQYL.

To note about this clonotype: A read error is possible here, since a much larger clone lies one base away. In nucleotides, the CDR3 is TGTTCCAGCAGTCTAGTCGAATACGAGCAGTACTTC. Translated, it gives CSSSLVEYEQYF. The chain uses TRBV6-6 and TRBJ2-7, with D uncertain. Germline CDR1 reads MNHNY; CDR2 reads SVGAGI (reference sequence). This CDR3 spans 12 amino acids.

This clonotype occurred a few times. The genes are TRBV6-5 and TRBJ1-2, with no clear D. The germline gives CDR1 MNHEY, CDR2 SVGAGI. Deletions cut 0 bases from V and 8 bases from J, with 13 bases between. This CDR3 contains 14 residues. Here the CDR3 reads CASSYSGTPEGYTF. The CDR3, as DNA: TGTGCCAGCAGTTACTCGGGCACTCCCGAGGGCTACACCTTC.

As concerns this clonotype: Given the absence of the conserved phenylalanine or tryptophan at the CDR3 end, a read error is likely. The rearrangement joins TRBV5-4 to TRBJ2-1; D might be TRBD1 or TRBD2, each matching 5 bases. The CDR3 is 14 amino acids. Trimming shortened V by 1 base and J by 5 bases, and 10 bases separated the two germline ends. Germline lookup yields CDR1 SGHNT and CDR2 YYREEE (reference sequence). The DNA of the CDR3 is TGTGCCAGCAGCTTGCGGAGAGGGGACAATGAGCAGTTCCTC. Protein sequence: CASSLRRGDNEQFL.

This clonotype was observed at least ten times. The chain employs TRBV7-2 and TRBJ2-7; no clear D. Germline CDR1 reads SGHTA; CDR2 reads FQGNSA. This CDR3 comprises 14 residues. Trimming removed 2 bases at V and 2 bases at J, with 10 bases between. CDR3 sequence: CASSLLGTPYEQYF. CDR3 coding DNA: TGTGCCAGCAGCTTATTAGGAACACCCTACGAGCAGTACTTC.

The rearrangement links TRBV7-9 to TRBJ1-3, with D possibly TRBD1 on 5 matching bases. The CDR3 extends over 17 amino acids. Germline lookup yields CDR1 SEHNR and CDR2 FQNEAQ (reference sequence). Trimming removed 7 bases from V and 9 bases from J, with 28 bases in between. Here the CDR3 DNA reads TGTGCCAGCACCTCAGGGATGGAAGCCCCTCGAGTGGGCACCATATATTTT. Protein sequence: CASTSGMEAPRVGTIYF.

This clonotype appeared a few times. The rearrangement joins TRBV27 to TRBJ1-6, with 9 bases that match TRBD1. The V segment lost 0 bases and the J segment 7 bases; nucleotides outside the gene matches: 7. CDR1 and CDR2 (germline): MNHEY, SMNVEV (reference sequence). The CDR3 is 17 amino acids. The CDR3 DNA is TGTGCCAGCAGTTTATCGGAGTTAGGGACAGGGAATTCACCCCTCCACTTT. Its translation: CASSLSELGTGNSPLHF.